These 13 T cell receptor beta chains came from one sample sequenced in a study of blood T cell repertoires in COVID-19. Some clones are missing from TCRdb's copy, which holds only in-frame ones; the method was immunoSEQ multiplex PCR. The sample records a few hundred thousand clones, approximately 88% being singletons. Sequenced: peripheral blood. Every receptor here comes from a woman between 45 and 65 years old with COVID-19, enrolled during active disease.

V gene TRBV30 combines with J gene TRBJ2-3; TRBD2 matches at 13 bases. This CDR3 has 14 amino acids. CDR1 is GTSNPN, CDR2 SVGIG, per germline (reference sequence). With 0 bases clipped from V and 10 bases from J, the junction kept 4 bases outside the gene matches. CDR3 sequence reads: CAWSVGLAGVAQYF. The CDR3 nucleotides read TGTGCCTGGAGTGTAGGACTAGCGGGGGTCGCGCAGTATTTT.

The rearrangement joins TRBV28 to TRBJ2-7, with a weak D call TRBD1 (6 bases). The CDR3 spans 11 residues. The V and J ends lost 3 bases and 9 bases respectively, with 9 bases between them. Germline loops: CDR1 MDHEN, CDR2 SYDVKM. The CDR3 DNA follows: TGTGCCAGCAGTTTTAGGGGGAGGCAGTACTTC. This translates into CASSFRGRQYF. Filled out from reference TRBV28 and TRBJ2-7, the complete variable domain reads DVKVTQSSRYLVKRTGEKVFLECVQDMDHENMFWYRQDPGLGLRLIYFSYDVKMKEKGDIPEGYSVSREKKERFSLILESASTNQTSMYLCASSFRGRQYFGPGTRLTVT.

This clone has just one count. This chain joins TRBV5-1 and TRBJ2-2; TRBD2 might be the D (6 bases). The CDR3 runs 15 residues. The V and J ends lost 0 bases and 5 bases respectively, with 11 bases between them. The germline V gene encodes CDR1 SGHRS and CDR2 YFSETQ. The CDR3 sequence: CASSLGRGWTGELFF. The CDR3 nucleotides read TGCGCCAGCAGCTTGGGGCGGGGTTGGACCGGGGAGCTGTTTTTT.

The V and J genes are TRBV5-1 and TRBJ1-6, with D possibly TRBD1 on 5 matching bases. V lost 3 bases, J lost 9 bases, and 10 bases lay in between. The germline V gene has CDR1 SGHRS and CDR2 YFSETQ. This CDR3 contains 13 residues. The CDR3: CASSSQGGSPLHF. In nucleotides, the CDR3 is TGCGCCAGCAGCTCCCAGGGAGGTTCACCCCTCCACTTT.

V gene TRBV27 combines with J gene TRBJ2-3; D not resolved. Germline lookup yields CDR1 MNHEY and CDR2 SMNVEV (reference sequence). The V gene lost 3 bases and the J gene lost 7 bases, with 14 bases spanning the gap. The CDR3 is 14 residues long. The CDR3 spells CASSFQADVNTQYF. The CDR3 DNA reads TGTGCCAGCAGTTTCCAGGCCGACGTGAATACGCAGTATTTT.

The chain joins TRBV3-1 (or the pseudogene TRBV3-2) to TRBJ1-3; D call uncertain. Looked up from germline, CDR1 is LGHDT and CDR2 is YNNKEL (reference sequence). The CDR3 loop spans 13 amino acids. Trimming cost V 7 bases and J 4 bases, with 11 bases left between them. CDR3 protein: CASNDLRGNTIYF. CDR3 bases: TGTGCCAGCAACGATTTGAGGGGAAACACCATATATTTT.

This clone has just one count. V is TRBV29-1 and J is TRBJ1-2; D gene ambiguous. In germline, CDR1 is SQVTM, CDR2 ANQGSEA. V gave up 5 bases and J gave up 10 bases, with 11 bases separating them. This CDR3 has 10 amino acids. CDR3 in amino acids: CSVNERDYTF. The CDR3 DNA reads TGCAGCGTTAACGAACGGGACTACACCTTC.

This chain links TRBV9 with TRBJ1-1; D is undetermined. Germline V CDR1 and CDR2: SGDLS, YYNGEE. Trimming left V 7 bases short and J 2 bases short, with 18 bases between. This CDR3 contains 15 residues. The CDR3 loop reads CASHLDTAGNTEAFF. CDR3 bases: TGTGCCAGCCATTTAGACACAGCGGGAAACACTGAAGCTTTCTTT.

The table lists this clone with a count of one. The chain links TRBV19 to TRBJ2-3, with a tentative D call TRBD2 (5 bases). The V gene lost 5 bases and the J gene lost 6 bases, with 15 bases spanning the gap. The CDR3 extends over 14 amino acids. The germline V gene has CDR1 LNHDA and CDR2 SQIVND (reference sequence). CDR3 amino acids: CASSEGVPKDTQYF. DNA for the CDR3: TGTGCCAGTAGTGAGGGAGTGCCCAAGGATACGCAGTATTTT.

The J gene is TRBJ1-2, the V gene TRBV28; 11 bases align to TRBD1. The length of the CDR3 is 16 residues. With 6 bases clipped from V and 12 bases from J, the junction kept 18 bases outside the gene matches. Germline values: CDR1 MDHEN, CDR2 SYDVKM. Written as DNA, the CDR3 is TGTGCCAGCAGACGAACCGGGACAGGGGGTACTTGGAAGGACACCTTC. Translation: CASRRTGTGGTWKDTF.

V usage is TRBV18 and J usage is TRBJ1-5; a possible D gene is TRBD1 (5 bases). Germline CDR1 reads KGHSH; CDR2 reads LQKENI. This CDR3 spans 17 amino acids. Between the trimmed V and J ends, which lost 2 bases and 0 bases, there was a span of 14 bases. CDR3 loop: CASSPYSTAYSNQPQHF. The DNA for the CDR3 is TGTGCCAGCTCACCATACTCGACAGCTTATAGCAATCAGCCCCAGCATTTT.

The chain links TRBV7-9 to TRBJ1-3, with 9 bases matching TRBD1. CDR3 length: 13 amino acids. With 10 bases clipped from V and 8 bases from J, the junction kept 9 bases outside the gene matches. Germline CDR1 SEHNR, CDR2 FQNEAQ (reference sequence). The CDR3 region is CATRAGDRDTIYF. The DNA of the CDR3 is TGTGCCACCCGGGCAGGGGACAGGGACACCATATATTTT.

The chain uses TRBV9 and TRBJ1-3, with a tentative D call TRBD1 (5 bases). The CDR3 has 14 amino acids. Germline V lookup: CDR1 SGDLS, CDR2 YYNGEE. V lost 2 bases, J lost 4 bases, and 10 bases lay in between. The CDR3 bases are TGTGCCAGCAGCGTGGGGGGTGCAGGAAACACCATATATTTT. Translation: CASSVGGAGNTIYF.